This T cell receptor (beta chain) came from a study of blood T cell repertoires in COVID-19 (dated by TCRdb to between 2020 and 2021). Regarding the complete study: Samples from collaborators originated in the United States, Italy and Spain and spanned both the acute and convalescent phases of COVID-19. Samples came from the ongoing ImmuneRACE study (first 160 participants) plus 1,254 subjects from 6 global collaborators. The material from the prospective study consisted of cDNA or gDNA derived from T cells, B-cell-depleted T cells, or PBMCs. The repertoires were released in a freely available public database intended as a resource for research on the immune response to SARS-CoV-2. The dataset comprised deeply sampled blood TCRbeta repertoires from subjects exposed to, actively infected with, or recovered from COVID-19. Where HLA class I and class II types were available, the types were taken from metadata supplied by the sample provider, not from assay-based typing. The sample metadata nearly always contained a de-identified subject ID, COVID-19 status, age in years and sex. Results and caveats for the whole study, not just this receptor: Clinical and demographic metadata were provided uncurated, with the amount varying by source and participant.

V trim: 7 bases; J trim: 2 bases; unmatched bases: 1. From the cysteine up to the phenylalanine, the CDR3 has a length of 13 residues. Kept here is only the CDR3 DNA, which spans 39 bases and is read in frame from base 1. CDR1 and CDR2 are drawn from the germline V gene: MNHEY, SVGAGI. Enrolling through a virtual design, the prospective study's participants ranged in age from roughly 18 to 100 years and lived across 24 United States geographic areas. In the prospective study, cohorts were assigned on the basis of participant-reported clinical history obtained from a screening survey and a study questionnaire. ImmuneRACE Cohort 3 recovered participants were defined by two consecutive negative NP/OP PCR tests, healthcare professional clearance, or symptom resolution. In the prospective study, whole blood, serum and a nasopharyngeal or oropharyngeal swab were collected from each participant by mobile phlebotomists. Additional blood draws and questionnaires over an approximately two-month period could optionally be provided by prospective study participants. Blood samples from the prospective study were shipped frozen or at room temperature prior to DNA extraction.

TCRbeta CDR3 regions were amplified from genomic DNA using the immunoSEQ Assay, a bias-controlled multiplex PCR. The source study handled its data this way. Within the assay, amplification of reference gene primers was used to estimate how many nucleated cells each sample contained. To quantify the absolute abundance of each unique TCRbeta CDR3 rearrangement, sequence reads were collapsed and filtered. For each sample, productive Simpson clonality was calculated as the square root of Simpson's diversity index across productive rearrangements. The immuneACCESS repertoire file appears here via TCRdb, limited to in-frame rearrangements. These files lack a portion of the clones; in checked studies, under half of the deficit traces to unresolved V genes, and the cause of the others is not known. That table gives V, J and clone size, and the DNA gave D and trimming. This sample comprises about 200,000 clones, roughly 90% of them detected only once. The biggest ten clones account for over 7% of the sample.

In regard to this clone: Its antigen is currently not known. It has no much larger one-base neighbor in the sample; base qualities were not kept.

The clonotype was recovered from a woman aged 18-30 years who had recovered from COVID-19. The sample taken for sequencing was PBMCs or T cells enriched from blood (not recorded which). This sequence uses TRBV6-5 and TRBJ2-1; TRBD2 agrees with 8 junctional bases. DNA sequence: TGTGCCAGCACGGGGGGGCCCTACAATGAGCAGTTCTTC. Its translation is CASTGGPYNEQFF.